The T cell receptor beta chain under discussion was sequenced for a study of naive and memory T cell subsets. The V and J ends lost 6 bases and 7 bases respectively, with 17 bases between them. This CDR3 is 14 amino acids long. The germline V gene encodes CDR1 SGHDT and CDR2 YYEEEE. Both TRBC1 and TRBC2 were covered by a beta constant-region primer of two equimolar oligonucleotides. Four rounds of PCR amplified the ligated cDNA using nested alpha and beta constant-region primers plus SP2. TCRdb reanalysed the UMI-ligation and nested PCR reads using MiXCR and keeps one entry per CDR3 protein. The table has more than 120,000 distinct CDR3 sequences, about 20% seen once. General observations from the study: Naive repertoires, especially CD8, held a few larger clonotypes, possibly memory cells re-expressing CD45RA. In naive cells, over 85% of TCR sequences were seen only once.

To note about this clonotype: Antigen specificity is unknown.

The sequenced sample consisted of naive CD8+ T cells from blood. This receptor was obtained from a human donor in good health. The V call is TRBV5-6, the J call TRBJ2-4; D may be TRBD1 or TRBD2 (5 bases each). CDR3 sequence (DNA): TGTGCCAGCACCGGGGCGACTGGCCGGAACATTCAGTACTTC. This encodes CASTGATGRNIQYF.